Each of the 14 T cell receptor beta chains below was sequenced from the same sample in a study of cytomegalovirus exposure and HLA in healthy donors. The PCR made use of 60 Vbeta and 13 Jbeta primers. TCRdb keeps only in-frame clones here, not all; method: immunoSEQ multiplex PCR. The listing records some 51,000 clones. The specimen was PBMCs. These receptors came from a man aged 35 to 55 in good health and CMV-seropositive.

CDR3 residues: CASSDRQGVKETQYF. The CDR3 DNA is TGTGCCAGCAGCGACCGACAGGGGGTCAAAGAGACCCAGTACTTC. The V gene is TRBV9, the J gene TRBJ2-5, with TRBD1 identical over 9 bases. This CDR3 contains 15 residues. J was trimmed by 3 bases and V by 3 bases; bases with no gene match: 6. The germline gives CDR1 SGDLS, CDR2 YYNGEE.

The V and J genes are TRBV9 and TRBJ2-7; 8 nucleotides match TRBD2. CDR3 length: 14 amino acids. The J segment lost 2 bases and the V segment lost 0 bases, leaving 1 base of the junction unmatched. The germline gives CDR1 SGDLS, CDR2 YYNGEE. CDR3 sequence reads: CASSVDSGAYEQYF. The CDR3 DNA is TGTGCCAGCAGCGTAGATAGCGGGGCCTACGAGCAGTACTTC.

V and J are TRBV5-4 and TRBJ2-1; no clear D. The CDR3 is 12 residues long. Trimming pared 3 bases from V and 8 bases from J, leaving 9 bases between. CDR1 is SGHNT, CDR2 YYREEE, per germline (reference sequence). CDR3 protein: CASSSVGDEQFF. CDR3 DNA: TGTGCCAGCAGCTCAGTGGGCGATGAGCAGTTCTTC.

This sequence joins TRBV7-9 and TRBJ1-2; D possibly corresponds to TRBD1 (5 bases). V shed 1 base and J shed 4 bases, with 10 bases lying between them. CDR1 SEHNR and CDR2 FQNEAQ come from the germline V gene (reference sequence). The CDR3 length is 14 residues. The CDR3 nucleotides are TGTGCCAGCAGCTTAGGTGTGACAGCCTATGGCTACACCTTC. Translated, it gives CASSLGVTAYGYTF.

V is TRBV4-2 and J is TRBJ2-3; 10 positions agree with TRBD2. With V trimmed by 0 bases and J by 5 bases, 8 bases remained unmatched. In germline, CDR1 is LGHNA, CDR2 YNFKEQ. The CDR3 is 17 residues long. For the CDR3, the DNA is TGTGCCAGCAGCCAAGACTCCCAGCGGGGGGGCCAAGATACGCAGTATTTT. Protein: CASSQDSQRGGQDTQYF.

The chain couples TRBV28 to TRBJ1-2, with 8 bases identical to TRBD1. Trimming at V came to 4 bases and at J to 8 bases, leaving 9 bases not matched to a gene. Germline V gene lookup returns CDR1 MDHEN and CDR2 SYDVKM. CDR3 length: 14 amino acids. DNA of the CDR3: TGTGCCAGCAGTTCCCTCCGACAGGGGCTGGGCTACACCTTC. Translation: CASSSLRQGLGYTF.

This chain joins TRBV13 and TRBJ1-2; D not certain. Germline lookup yields CDR1 PRHDT and CDR2 FYEKMQ (reference sequence). V was shortened by 5 bases and J by 8 bases, with 12 bases between the two germline ends. This CDR3 spans 12 amino acids. CDR3 nucleotide sequence: TGTGCCAGCAGCCCCTCGCAGGCCGGCTACACCTTC. Translation gives CASSPSQAGYTF.

The chain recombines TRBV7-9 with TRBJ1-2; TRBD1 matches at 7 bases. This CDR3 has 15 residues. Germline V gives CDR1 SEHNR, CDR2 FQNEAQ (reference sequence). The J segment lost 6 bases and the V segment lost 5 bases, leaving 12 bases of the junction unmatched. Written as DNA, the CDR3 is TGTGCCAGCAGCCGCCGGGACAGAGGATTGGATGGCTACACCTTC. Amino acid sequence: CASSRRDRGLDGYTF. The whole variable domain, remainder taken from reference TRBV7-9 and TRBJ1-2, is DTGVSQNPRHKITKRGQNVTFRCDPISEHNRLYWYRQTLGQGPEFLTYFQNEAQLEKSRLLSDRFSAERPKGSFSTLEIQRTEQGDSAMYLCASSRRDRGLDGYTFGSGTRLTVV.

The chain has TRBV7-6 and TRBJ2-5, with a possible D match to TRBD2 (5 bases). V shed 1 base and J shed 5 bases, with 11 bases lying between them. There are 14 residues in the CDR3. Germline assignment: CDR1 SGHVS and CDR2 FNYEAQ. CDR3 region: CASSLEEGGETQYF. CDR3 bases: TGTGCCAGCAGCTTAGAAGAGGGCGGGGAGACCCAGTACTTC.

The chain combines TRBV19 with TRBJ1-3; no firm D call. Germline V gene data show CDR1 as LNHDA and CDR2 as SQIVND (reference sequence). CDR3 length equals 14 residues. Trimming shortened V by 6 bases and J by 0 bases, and 9 bases separated the two germline ends. CDR3 region: CASRDGGSGNTIYF. The CDR3 bases are TGTGCCAGTAGGGATGGCGGCTCTGGAAACACCATATATTTT.

The V gene is TRBV5-1, the J gene TRBJ2-2, with D unresolved. CDR3 length: 13 residues. The ends were cut back, 0 bases at V and 4 bases at J, with 4 bases in the middle. Germline V gene lookup returns CDR1 SGHRS and CDR2 YFSETQ. The CDR3 region is CASSLAVTGELFF. The CDR3 bases are TGCGCCAGCAGCTTGGCAGTCACCGGGGAGCTGTTTTTT. The full variable domain, rest sourced from reference TRBV5-1 and TRBJ2-2, is KAGVTQTPRYLIKTRGQQVTLSCSPISGHRSVSWYQQTPGQGLQFLFEYFSETQRNKGNFPGRFSGRQFSNSRSEMNVSTLELGDSALYLCASSLAVTGELFFGEGSRLTVL.

The DNA of the CDR3 is TGCGCCAGCAGCCAAGGCCGAGGACTAGAGATTTACGAGCAGTACTTC. This translates into CASSQGRGLEIYEQYF. The V gene is TRBV4-1, the J gene TRBJ2-7, with 7 bases aligning to TRBD2. The CDR3 loop spans 16 amino acids. J was trimmed by 4 bases and V by 1 base; bases with no gene match: 10. Germline V gene sequence: CDR1 MGHRA, CDR2 YSYEKL.

This CDR3 reads CASSPLLGQGAGDQPQHF. CDR3 nucleotides: TGTGCCAGCAGCCCCTTACTGGGACAGGGGGCTGGTGATCAGCCCCAGCATTTT. The rearrangement links TRBV11-1 to TRBJ1-5; 12 bases match TRBD1. The V segment lost 5 bases and the J segment 5 bases; nucleotides outside the gene matches: 13. The V gene's germline CDR1 is SGHAT and CDR2 FQDESV (reference sequence). This CDR3 region has 18 residues.

This chain uses TRBV19 with TRBJ1-2; 7 bases line up with TRBD1. Trimming took 4 bases from V and 3 from J; bases not matched to a gene: 2. CDR1 LNHDA and CDR2 SQIVND come from the germline V gene (reference sequence). The CDR3 length is 13 residues. CDR3 sequence reads: CASSRQGDYGYTF. The CDR3 nucleotides are TGTGCCAGTAGTAGACAGGGAGACTATGGCTACACCTTC.